These 22 T cell receptor beta chains originate from one sample sequenced in a study of cytomegalovirus exposure and HLA in healthy donors. The PCR made use of 60 Vbeta and 13 Jbeta primers. TCRdb keeps only in-frame clones here, not all; method: immunoSEQ multiplex PCR. The sample records 95,000 to 150,000 clones, around 66% being singletons. The sequenced material came from PBMCs. The source is a man between 18 and 35 years old in good health and CMV-seronegative.

The CDR3 protein is CASSLSDYRTGLGYTF. The DNA for the CDR3 is TGTGCCAGCAGCTTATCGGATTATCGGACAGGGCTTGGCTACACCTTC. The chain has TRBV7-6 and TRBJ1-2; 8 nucleotides align to TRBD1. The CDR3 consists of 16 residues. Germline assignment: CDR1 SGHVS and CDR2 FNYEAQ. Germline trimming cut 2 bases from V and 7 bases from J; bases unmatched to any gene: 12.

This chain joins TRBV9 and TRBJ2-5; a weak D match, TRBD1 (5 bases). In germline, CDR1 is SGDLS, CDR2 YYNGEE. V was trimmed by 3 bases and J by 5 bases, leaving 17 bases between them. CDR3 length: 15 amino acids. The DNA of the CDR3 is TGTGCCAGCAGCGCCCCGACAGCCGGCCCCGAGACCCAGTACTTC. Amino acid sequence: CASSAPTAGPETQYF.

The chain links TRBV30 to TRBJ1-2, with D perhaps matching TRBD1 (6 bases). The germline CDR1 and CDR2 sequences are GTSNPN and SVGIG (reference sequence). CDR3 size: 11 residues. V was pared by 5 bases and J by 7 bases, with 11 bases between. CDR3 in amino acids: CAWGDIRGYTF. The CDR3, as DNA: TGTGCCTGGGGGGACATTCGTGGCTACACCTTC.

The chain carries TRBV9 and TRBJ1-2; D is unresolved. The V end lost 3 bases, the J end lost 8 bases, and 17 bases lay between the germline ends. CDR1 is SGDLS, CDR2 YYNGEE, per germline. The CDR3 is 14 amino acids. CDR3 bases: TGTGCCAGCAGCGCGTACTCTAGGAGAGACGGCTACACCTTC. Its translation: CASSAYSRRDGYTF.

This clone was seen more than once but under ten times. DNA for the CDR3: TGTGCCAGCAGTCGATATCGCGGGACAGGGGACATCTATGGCTACACCTTC. Its translation is CASSRYRGTGDIYGYTF. This chain joins TRBV27 and TRBJ1-2, with TRBD1 identical over 10 bases. This CDR3 is built from 17 residues. Germline CDR1 reads MNHEY; CDR2 reads SMNVEV (reference sequence). The V segment lost 5 bases and the J segment 4 bases; nucleotides outside the gene matches: 13.

The chain joins TRBV21-1 to TRBJ1-2. TRBV21-1 counts as a pseudogene. CDR3 length: 13 amino acids. CDR3 sequence: CASSKEETGGYTF. CDR3 bases: TGTGCCAGCAGCAAAGAAGAGACTGGTGGCTACACCTTC.

The chain joins TRBV25-1 to TRBJ1-4; D not certain. This CDR3 has 17 amino acids. CDR1 is MGHDK, CDR2 SYGVNS, per germline. V dropped 3 bases and J dropped 7 bases, with 21 bases sitting between them. CDR3 amino acids: CASSDSARSLLGEKLFF. CDR3 coding DNA: TGTGCCAGCAGTGATTCCGCCAGGTCCCTATTGGGTGAAAAACTGTTTTTT.

This chain uses TRBV27 with TRBJ1-1; no firm D call. V was shortened by 3 bases and J by 1 base, with 12 bases between the two germline ends. CDR3 length: 15 residues. Germline V lookup: CDR1 MNHEY, CDR2 SMNVEV (reference sequence). The DNA for the CDR3 is TGTGCCAGCAGTTTCGCAACAGACGGGAACACTGAAGCTTTCTTT. This gives the protein CASSFATDGNTEAFF.

The chain recombines TRBV10-2 with TRBJ2-5, with TRBD2 as a possible D gene (6 bases). Germline loops: CDR1 WSHSY, CDR2 SAAADI. Trimming shortened V by 4 bases and J by 2 bases, and 8 bases separated the two germline ends. This CDR3 is 13 amino acids long. The CDR3 DNA is TGCGCCAGCAGTGTCCGGGGGCAAGAGACCCAGTACTTC. Protein sequence: CASSVRGQETQYF.

This chain uses TRBV5-1 with TRBJ1-1; TRBD1 aligns across 8 bases. The CDR3 totals 15 residues. Germline loops: CDR1 SGHRS, CDR2 YFSETQ. V shed 4 bases, J shed 1 base, and the junction held 6 bases outside the gene matches. The CDR3 DNA reads TGCGCCAGCAGCCCGGACAGGGTGGGGAACACTGAAGCTTTCTTT. This gives the protein CASSPDRVGNTEAFF.

This clone was counted between two and nine times. V and J are TRBV6-5 and TRBJ1-1; TRBD1 aligns across 7 bases. The V segment lost 6 bases and the J segment 5 bases; nucleotides outside the gene matches: 6. The germline CDR1 and CDR2 sequences are MNHEY and SVGAGI. The CDR3 spans 13 residues. The DNA for the CDR3 is TGTGCCAGCAGCCCGGACAGGAAAACTGAAGCTTTCTTT. It yields the protein CASSPDRKTEAFF.

The chain is built from TRBV13 and TRBJ2-3; 7 nucleotides match TRBD2. Per the germline V gene, CDR1 is PRHDT and CDR2 is FYEKMQ (reference sequence). Trimming at V came to 5 bases and at J to 6 bases, leaving 14 bases not matched to a gene. The CDR3 is 16 amino acids. The CDR3 loop is CASSPEAGRNRDTQYF. The CDR3 region has the DNA TGTGCCAGCAGCCCAGAAGCGGGACGGAACAGGGATACGCAGTATTTT.

This clone has only a few counts. The chain links TRBV30 to TRBJ1-1, with 7 bases matching TRBD1. Germline values: CDR1 GTSNPN, CDR2 SVGIG (reference sequence). V lost 7 bases to trimming and J lost 4 bases; unmatched junction nucleotides: 3. The CDR3 sequence is 11 residues long. The CDR3 DNA reads TGTGCCTCTTACAGGGGCACTGAAGCTTTCTTT. Translating gives CASYRGTEAFF.

V and J are TRBV9 and TRBJ1-1, with D tentatively TRBD1 (5 bases). The CDR3 totals 15 residues. Germline V gives CDR1 SGDLS, CDR2 YYNGEE. Trimming cost V 4 bases and J 0 bases, with 13 bases left between them. The CDR3 DNA sequence: TGTGCCAGCAGCCTTGGGGCGCAATTGAACACTGAAGCTTTCTTT. Protein: CASSLGAQLNTEAFF.

The V call is TRBV28, the J call TRBJ2-7; D is undetermined. Germline V CDR1 and CDR2: MDHEN, SYDVKM. The germline V and J ends were trimmed by 9 bases and 9 bases, with 6 bases remaining between them. CDR3 length: 8 amino acids. The CDR3 DNA reads as TGTGCCAGTTGCGGGCAGTACTTC. Its protein is CASCGQYF.

V gene TRBV5-1 combines with J gene TRBJ1-1; 9 bases align to TRBD1. The CDR3 runs 18 residues. The V gene end was trimmed by 4 bases and the J gene end by 5 bases; junction bases not matched to a gene: 18. Germline lookup yields CDR1 SGHRS and CDR2 YFSETQ. CDR3 sequence: CASSPGQGGPRRATEAFF. CDR3 in DNA: TGCGCCAGCAGCCCGGGACAGGGCGGACCTAGGCGGGCGACTGAAGCTTTCTTT.

The rearrangement joins TRBV5-1 to TRBJ1-1, with TRBD1 matching over 8 bases. The CDR3 is made up of 15 amino acids. V lost 4 bases and J lost 0; bases outside the gene matches: 5. Looked up from germline, CDR1 is SGHRS and CDR2 is YFSETQ. CDR3 protein: CASSGKTGVNTEAFF. The CDR3 DNA reads TGCGCCAGCAGCGGAAAGACAGGGGTGAACACTGAAGCTTTCTTT.

The chain combines TRBV7-6 with TRBJ2-7, with 7 bases identical to TRBD1. The ends lost 5 bases at V and 2 bases at J; junction bases unmatched: 12. CDR1 is SGHVS, CDR2 FNYEAQ, per germline. This CDR3 comprises 16 residues. The CDR3 region is CASSRDPLQGAYEQYF. CDR3 DNA sequence: TGTGCCAGCAGCCGGGACCCTCTCCAGGGGGCCTACGAGCAGTACTTC.

The gene calls are TRBV27 and TRBJ2-7, with 11 bases lining up with TRBD1. Unmatched junction bases numbered 6, after V lost 5 bases and J lost 6 bases. The CDR3 is 14 residues long. From germline, CDR1 is MNHEY and CDR2 SMNVEV (reference sequence). CDR3 coding DNA: TGTGCCAGCAGTCACCCGGGACAGGGGGTCGAGCAGTACTTC. It is translated as CASSHPGQGVEQYF.

This clone was seen once. The chain recombines TRBV7-3 with TRBJ2-1; 7 nucleotides line up with TRBD2. The junction had 8 bases not matched to a gene; V was cut back by 5 bases and J by 10 bases. Germline V gives CDR1 SGHTA, CDR2 FQGTGA. This CDR3 has 13 residues. The DNA for the CDR3 is TGTGCCAGCAGCCCCCCGGCTAGCGGAGAGCAGTTCTTC. Translating it yields CASSPPASGEQFF.

This clone was seen a handful of times. V is TRBV2 and J is TRBJ2-2, with 10 positions matching TRBD2. Trimming cost V 8 bases and J 7 bases; bases outside gene matches: 10. CDR1 is SNHLY, CDR2 FYNNEI, per germline. The CDR3 sequence is 15 residues long. The CDR3 sequence is CASESGGAWFGELFF. The CDR3 nucleotides read TGTGCCAGCGAAAGCGGGGGGGCCTGGTTCGGGGAGCTGTTTTTT.

This clone was counted a few times. This sequence joins TRBV30 and TRBJ1-2; unclear D gene. The V gene's germline CDR1 is GTSNPN and CDR2 SVGIG (reference sequence). The V end lost 7 bases, the J end lost 7 bases, and 25 bases lay between the germline ends. The CDR3 loop spans 15 amino acids. The CDR3 coding sequence is TGTGCCTCCGCCGGAGGAGTTACCGGTTCGGGTGGCTACACCTTC. Amino acid sequence: CASAGGVTGSGGYTF.